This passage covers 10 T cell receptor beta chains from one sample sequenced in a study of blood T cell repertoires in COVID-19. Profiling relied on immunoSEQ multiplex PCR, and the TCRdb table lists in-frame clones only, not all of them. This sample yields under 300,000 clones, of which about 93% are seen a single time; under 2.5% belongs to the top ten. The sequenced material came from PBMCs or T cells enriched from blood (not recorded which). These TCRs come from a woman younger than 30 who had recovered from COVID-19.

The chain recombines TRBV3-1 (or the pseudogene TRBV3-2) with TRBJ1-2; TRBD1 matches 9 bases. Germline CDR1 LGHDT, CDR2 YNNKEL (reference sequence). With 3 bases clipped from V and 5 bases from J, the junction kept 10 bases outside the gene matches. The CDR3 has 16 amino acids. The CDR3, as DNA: TGTGCCAGCAGCCAGGAACCGGGACAGGGACGGTATGGCTACACCTTC. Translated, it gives CASSQEPGQGRYGYTF.

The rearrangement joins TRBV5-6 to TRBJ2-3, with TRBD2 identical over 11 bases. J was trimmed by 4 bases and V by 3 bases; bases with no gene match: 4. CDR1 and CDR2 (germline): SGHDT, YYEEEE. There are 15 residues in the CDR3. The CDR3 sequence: CASSSGTSGADTQYF. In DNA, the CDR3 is TGTGCCAGCAGCTCCGGGACTAGCGGCGCAGATACGCAGTATTTT.

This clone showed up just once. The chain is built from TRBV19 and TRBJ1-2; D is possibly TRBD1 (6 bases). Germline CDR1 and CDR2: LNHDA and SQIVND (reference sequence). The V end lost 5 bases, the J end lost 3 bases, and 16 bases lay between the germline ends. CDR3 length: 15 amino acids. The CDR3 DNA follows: TGTGCCAGTAGTCCCCGGACAGATGACTACTATGGCTACACCTTC. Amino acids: CASSPRTDDYYGYTF.

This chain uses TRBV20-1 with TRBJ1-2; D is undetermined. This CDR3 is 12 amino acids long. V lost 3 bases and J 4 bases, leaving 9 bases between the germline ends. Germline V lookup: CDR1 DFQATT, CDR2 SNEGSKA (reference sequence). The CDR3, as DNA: TGCAGTGCTAGTTCCGAGGGCTATGGCTACACCTTC. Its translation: CSASSEGYGYTF.

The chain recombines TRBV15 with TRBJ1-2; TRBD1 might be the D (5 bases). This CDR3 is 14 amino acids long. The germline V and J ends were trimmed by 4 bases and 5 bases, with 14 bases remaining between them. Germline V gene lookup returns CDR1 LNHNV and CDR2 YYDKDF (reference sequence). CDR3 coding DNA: TGTGCCACCAGCACGGTGAGACAGACATATGGCTACACCTTC. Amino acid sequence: CATSTVRQTYGYTF.

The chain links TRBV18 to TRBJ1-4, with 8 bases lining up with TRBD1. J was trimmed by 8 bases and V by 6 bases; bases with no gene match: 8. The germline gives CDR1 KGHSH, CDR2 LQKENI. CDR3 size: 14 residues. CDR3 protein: CASSPTGVREKLFF. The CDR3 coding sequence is TGTGCCAGCTCGCCGACAGGGGTGCGGGAAAAACTGTTTTTT.

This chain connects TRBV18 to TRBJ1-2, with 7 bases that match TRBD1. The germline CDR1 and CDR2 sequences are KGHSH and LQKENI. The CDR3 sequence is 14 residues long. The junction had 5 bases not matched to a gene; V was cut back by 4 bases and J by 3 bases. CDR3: CASSQTGDYYGYTF. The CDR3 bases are TGTGCCAGCTCACAAACAGGGGATTACTATGGCTACACCTTC.

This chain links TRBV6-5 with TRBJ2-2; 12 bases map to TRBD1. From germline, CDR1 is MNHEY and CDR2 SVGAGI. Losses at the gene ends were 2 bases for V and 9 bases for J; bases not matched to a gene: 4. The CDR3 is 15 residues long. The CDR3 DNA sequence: TGTGCCAGCAGTTACGGGACAGGGGGCGGGAGGGAGCTGTTTTTT. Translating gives CASSYGTGGGRELFF.

CDR3 sequence reads: CATSLGGSANYGYTF. The CDR3 coding sequence is TGTGCCACCAGCCTAGGGGGCAGCGCTAACTATGGCTACACCTTC. The chain uses TRBV15 and TRBJ1-2, with 7 bases identical to TRBD1. The J segment lost 0 bases and the V segment lost 5 bases, leaving 6 bases of the junction unmatched. CDR3 length equals 15 residues. Germline V gives CDR1 LNHNV, CDR2 YYDKDF (reference sequence).

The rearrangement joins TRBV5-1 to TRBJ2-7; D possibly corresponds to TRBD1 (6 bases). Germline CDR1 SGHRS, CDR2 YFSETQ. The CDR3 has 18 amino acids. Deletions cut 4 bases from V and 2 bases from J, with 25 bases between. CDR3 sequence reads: CASSPKIPQGRVPYEQYF. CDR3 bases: TGCGCCAGCAGCCCGAAGATACCCCAGGGGCGGGTTCCCTACGAGCAGTACTTC.